These T cell receptor beta chains were read from a single sample in a study of shared clonotypes between healthy human individuals. TCRdb's copy holds only in-frame clones and misses some; the assay was immunoSEQ multiplex PCR. The table has roughly 1.5 million clones, around 98% seen once. Source material: naive CD4+ T cells sorted from blood. These TCRs come from a man younger than 40 in good health. Each CDR3 is given with its conserved first and last residue. The D gene is left open where the match is weak. Clone size, where shown, is once, few, many, or a class for clones that have expanded.

. | TRBJ2-7 | 14 | TRBD2 | TRBV5-1 | CASSSTSGSYEQYF | TGCGCCAGCAGCTCTACTAGCGGATCCTACGAGCAGTACTTC
. | TRBJ2-1 | 15 | TRBD2 | TRBV5-4 | CASSLGLAVNNEQFF | TGTGCCAGCAGCTTGGGCCTAGCGGTAAACAATGAGCAGTTCTTC
. | TRBJ2-4 | 14 | . | TRBV27 | CASSLNGELNIQYF | TGTGCCAGCAGTTTAAATGGGGAATTGAACATTCAGTACTTC
. | TRBJ2-2 | 15 | . | TRBV9 | CASSVARANTGELFF | TGTGCCAGCAGCGTAGCGCGGGCGAACACCGGGGAGCTGTTTTTT
. | TRBJ1-4 | 15 | . | TRBV5-4 | CASSLSTGSSEKLFF | TGTGCCAGCAGCTTGTCTACAGGGAGCTCTGAAAAACTGTTTTTT
once | TRBJ2-1 | 15 | . | TRBV5-1 | CASTPRGRGYNEQFF | TGCGCCAGCACCCCCCGGGGGCGAGGATACAATGAGCAGTTCTTC
. | TRBJ2-2 | 13 | . | TRBV7-9 | CASSLGGTGELFF | TGTGCCAGCAGCTTAGGTGGAACCGGGGAGCTGTTTTTT
. | TRBJ2-7 | 16 | . | TRBV27 | CASSHLTVGESEEQYF | TGTGCCAGCAGTCATCTGACAGTAGGGGAATCAGAGGAGCAGTACTTC
. | TRBJ2-1 | 14 | . | TRBV19 | CASRYRDSYNEQFF | TGTGCCAGTAGATACCGGGACTCCTACAATGAGCAGTTCTTC
once | TRBJ1-6 | 15 | . | TRBV5-1 | CASSLNDDRNSPLHF | TGCGCCAGCAGCTTGAACGATGACAGAAATTCACCCCTCCACTTT
. | TRBJ2-7 | 15 | . | TRBV28 | CASSSTPSVAYEQYF | TGTGCCAGCAGCTCTACCCCTAGCGTTGCCTACGAGCAGTACTTC
. | TRBJ2-7 | 14 | TRBD2 | TRBV28 | CASSLELAGGEQYF | TGTGCCAGCAGTTTAGAACTAGCGGGAGGCGAGCAGTACTTC
. | TRBJ1-1 | 13 | . | TRBV14 | CASSQQGNTEAFF | TGTGCCAGCAGCCAACAGGGGAACACTGAAGCTTTCTTT
. | TRBJ2-2 | 18 | TRBD2 | TRBV7-9 | CASSPPGLQSWYTGELFF | TGTGCCAGCAGCCCTCCGGGACTACAGTCCTGGTACACCGGGGAGCTGTTTTTT
. | TRBJ2-1 | 16 | TRBD2 | TRBV4-2 | CASSQGAGGRRNEQFF | TGTGCCAGCAGCCAAGGGGCGGGGGGGCGTCGCAATGAGCAGTTCTTC
. | TRBJ2-7 | 12 | . | TRBV28 | CASRAVSDEQYF | TGTGCCAGCAGAGCCGTCAGTGACGAGCAGTACTTC
. | TRBJ1-2 | 16 | TRBD1 | TRBV25-1 | CASSGTGTGGNYGYTF | TGTGCCAGCAGTGGGACGGGGACAGGGGGGAACTATGGCTACACCTTC
. | TRBJ2-1 | 14 | . | TRBV7-2 | CASSLVGTYNEQFF | TGTGCCAGCAGCTTAGTGGGGACCTACAATGAGCAGTTCTTC
. | TRBJ2-2 | 15 | . | TRBV18 | CASSPNTGSTGELFF | TGTGCCAGCTCACCAAACACAGGGAGTACCGGGGAGCTGTTTTTT
. | TRBJ1-1 | 15 | . | TRBV18 | CASSPIQAQGTEAFF | TGTGCCAGCTCACCGATACAGGCCCAGGGGACTGAAGCTTTCTTT
. | TRBJ2-2 | 19 | TRBD1 | TRBV5-1 | CASSQRGTGDIRNTGELFF | TGCGCCAGCAGCCAAAGAGGGACAGGGGATATTAGAAACACCGGGGAGCTGTTTTTT
. | TRBJ2-2 | 12 | . | TRBV19 | CASSIGTGELFF | TGTGCCAGTAGTATAGGCACCGGGGAGCTGTTTTTT
. | TRBJ2-1 | 17 | TRBD2 | TRBV27 | CASSLFSGSPSYNEQFF | TGTGCCAGCAGTTTATTTAGCGGGAGCCCCTCCTACAATGAGCAGTTCTTC
once | TRBJ2-3 | 14 | . | TRBV28 | CASSRPEGSDTQYF | TGTGCCAGCAGTCGTCCCGAGGGATCAGATACGCAGTATTTT
. | TRBJ2-7 | 12 | . | TRBV7-2 | CASSLRPYEQYF | TGTGCCAGCAGCCTTCGACCATACGAGCAGTACTTC
. | TRBJ2-2 | 15 | . | TRBV15 | CATSRGGPSTGELFF | TGTGCCACCAGCAGAGGTGGGCCGTCCACCGGGGAGCTGTTTTTT
. | TRBJ1-5 | 16 | . | TRBV6-6 | CASSYQGIGGNQPQHF | TGTGCCAGCAGTTACCAGGGAATAGGGGGCAATCAGCCCCAGCATTTT
. | TRBJ2-5 | 15 | TRBD2 | TRBV7-8 | CASSPRGEPEETQYF | TGTGCCAGCAGCCCACGGGGGGAGCCGGAAGAGACCCAGTACTTC
. | TRBJ1-5 | 15 | . | TRBV5-5 | CASSLARGAWQPQHF | TGTGCCAGCAGCTTGGCTAGGGGGGCTTGGCAGCCCCAGCATTTT
. | TRBJ2-7 | 14 | TRBD1 | TRBV27 | CASSPRTGGYEQYF | TGTGCCAGCAGTCCGAGGACAGGGGGCTACGAGCAGTACTTC
. | TRBJ2-7 | 14 | TRBD1 | TRBV19 | CASSTWTGAYEQYF | TGTGCCAGTAGTACCTGGACAGGAGCCTACGAGCAGTACTTC
. | TRBJ1-5 | 13 | TRBD1 | TRBV6-5 | CASSRQGPRPQHF | TGTGCCAGCAGCAGACAGGGACCTCGGCCCCAGCATTTT
. | TRBJ1-1 | 16 | TRBD1 | TRBV10-3 | CATTPGTGRGNTEAFF | TGTGCCACCACCCCCGGGACAGGGCGAGGGAACACTGAAGCTTTCTTT
. | TRBJ1-2 | 12 | . | TRBV19 | CASSMAVNGYTF | TGTGCCAGTAGTATGGCTGTTAATGGCTACACCTTC
. | TRBJ2-1 | 15 | TRBD2 | TRBV6-5 | CASSSLAVRDNEQFF | TGTGCCAGCAGCTCACTAGCGGTCCGGGACAATGAGCAGTTCTTC
once | TRBJ2-7 | 16 | . | TRBV7-2 | CASSLARLGLPYEQYF | TGTGCCAGCAGCTTAGCGCGGTTGGGTCTTCCCTACGAGCAGTACTTC
. | TRBJ2-7 | 17 | TRBD2 | TRBV7-2 | CASSLGGLADSSYEQYF | TGTGCCAGCAGCTTAGGCGGTCTAGCGGATAGCTCCTACGAGCAGTACTTC
. | TRBJ2-7 | 13 | . | TRBV15 | CATGRDKTYEQYF | TGTGCCACCGGCCGGGACAAGACCTACGAGCAGTACTTC
. | TRBJ2-1 | 15 | TRBD2 | TRBV11-3 | CASSSGTSEYNEQFF | TGTGCCAGCAGTTCCGGGACTAGCGAATACAATGAGCAGTTCTTC
once | TRBJ2-1 | 15 | TRBD2 | TRBV11-3 | CASSLGASGLNEQFF | TGTGCCAGCAGCTTAGGGGCTAGCGGGCTAAATGAGCAGTTCTTC
. | TRBJ1-5 | 14 | . | TRBV5-5 | CASSLDLAARVRHF | TGTGCCAGCAGCTTGGATTTGGCGGCCCGGGTACGGCATTTT
. | TRBJ1-4 | 13 | . | TRBV10-2 | CASSVLQNEKLFF | TGCGCCAGCAGTGTACTACAGAATGAAAAACTGTTTTTT
. | TRBJ2-6 | 16 | TRBD2 | TRBV14 | CATGPGLASGANVLTF | TGTGCCACCGGACCGGGACTAGCGTCTGGGGCCAACGTCCTGACTTTC
. | TRBJ2-7 | 14 | . | TRBV5-1 | CASSLAAGAYEQYF | TGCGCCAGCAGCTTGGCCGCTGGGGCCTACGAGCAGTACTTC
. | TRBJ1-1 | 14 | TRBD1 | TRBV7-9 | CASSPTGGSTEAFF | TGTGCCAGCAGCCCTACAGGGGGTTCCACTGAAGCTTTCTTT
. | TRBJ2-5 | 15 | TRBD1 | TRBV7-2 | CASSFTGGLGETQYF | TGTGCCAGCAGCTTTACAGGGGGCCTCGGAGAGACCCAGTACTTC
. | TRBJ2-7 | 16 | TRBD1 | TRBV7-8 | CASSSPGGSGPYEQYF | TGTGCCAGCAGCTCGCCAGGGGGCTCCGGGCCCTACGAGCAGTACTTC
. | TRBJ2-5 | 16 | TRBD2 | TRBV19 | CASSIWTSGNQETQYF | TGTGCCAGTAGTATCTGGACTAGCGGGAACCAAGAGACCCAGTACTTC
once | TRBJ1-1 | 14 | . | TRBV10-3 | CAISVGVRGAEAFF | TGTGCCATCAGTGTCGGGGTGAGGGGCGCTGAAGCTTTCTTT
. | TRBJ2-7 | 17 | TRBD1 | TRBV28 | CASSSPGQGAVWGEQYF | TGTGCCAGCAGCTCCCCGGGACAGGGGGCGGTTTGGGGCGAGCAGTACTTC
. | TRBJ2-5 | 16 | TRBD1 | TRBV5-4 | CASSPGGGGPRSTQYF | TGTGCCAGCAGCCCAGGGGGCGGAGGCCCTAGATCGACCCAGTACTTC
. | TRBJ2-3 | 16 | TRBD2 | TRBV10-3 | CAISNLAGVSTDTQYF | TGTGCCATCAGTAATCTAGCGGGAGTGTCGACAGATACGCAGTATTTT
. | TRBJ2-3 | 14 | . | TRBV28 | CASMSAGSTDTQYF | TGTGCCAGCATGTCTGCGGGGAGCACAGATACGCAGTATTTT
. | TRBJ2-7 | 16 | . | TRBV6-1 | CASSGNRGAQLFEQYF | TGTGCCAGCAGTGGTAATCGGGGGGCGCAGCTCTTCGAGCAGTACTTC
. | TRBJ2-5 | 15 | . | TRBV5-1 | CASSLSVRGWETQYF | TGCGCCAGCAGCTTGTCCGTCCGAGGGTGGGAGACCCAGTACTTC
. | TRBJ1-1 | 14 | . | TRBV15 | CATSRDYKGPEAFF | TGTGCCACCAGCAGAGATTATAAGGGCCCTGAAGCTTTCTTT
. | TRBJ2-7 | 17 | TRBD2 | TRBV13 | CASSLSHRGLADYEQYF | TGTGCCAGCAGCTTATCGCACCGCGGACTAGCGGACTACGAGCAGTACTTC
. | TRBJ2-7 | 14 | TRBD1 | TRBV28 | CASSRTGVPYEQYF | TGTGCCAGCAGCCGGACAGGGGTGCCCTACGAGCAGTACTTC
. | TRBJ2-7 | 16 | TRBD1 | TRBV28 | CASSRQGPQSSYEQYF | TGTGCCAGCAGTCGACAGGGGCCGCAATCCTCCTACGAGCAGTACTTC
. | TRBJ2-7 | 12 | . | TRBV6-1 | CASTRSAYEQYF | TGTGCCAGCACGCGGTCGGCCTACGAGCAGTACTTC